The 6 T cell receptor beta chains listed next were all sequenced from one sample in a study of blood T cell repertoires in COVID-19. Data came from immunoSEQ multiplex PCR; TCRdb stores just in-frame clones and leaves some out. The sample lists roughly 130,000 clones; about three quarters were seen once. The source material was peripheral blood. The receptors here all came from a middle-aged man with acute or convalescent COVID-19.

This chain uses TRBV15 with TRBJ1-2; D perhaps matches TRBD1 (6 bases). V was pared by 8 bases and J by 1 base, with 11 bases between. The V gene's germline CDR1 is LNHNV and CDR2 YYDKDF (reference sequence). The CDR3 runs to 13 residues. The CDR3 coding sequence is TGTGCCACCCAAGGCAGGGGTAACTATGGCTACACCTTC. This gives the protein CATQGRGNYGYTF. The variable domain in full, with the rest retrieved from reference TRBV15 and TRBJ1-2, is DAMVIQNPRYQVTQFGKPVTLSCSQTLNHNVMYWYQQKSSQAPKLLFHYYDKDFNNEADTPDNFQSRRPNTSFCFLDIRSPGLGDTAMYLCATQGRGNYGYTFGSGTRLTVV.

This sequence joins TRBV19 and TRBJ2-1; 9 bases align to TRBD1. In germline, CDR1 is LNHDA, CDR2 SQIVND (reference sequence). The CDR3 length is 14 residues. The V segment lost 6 bases and the J segment 4 bases; nucleotides outside the gene matches: 4. The CDR3 spells CASRDRGPYNEQFF. The CDR3 bases are TGTGCCAGTAGGGACAGGGGTCCATACAATGAGCAGTTCTTC.

V is TRBV2 and J is TRBJ2-4, with D unclear. This CDR3 spans 11 amino acids. V was shortened by 5 bases and J by 8 bases, with 7 bases between the two germline ends. Germline CDR1 SNHLY, CDR2 FYNNEI. CDR3 in amino acids: CASSTTDIQYF. CDR3 DNA: TGTGCCAGCAGTACTACGGACATTCAGTACTTC.

This CDR3 reads CAWIGGGTGARPGANVLTF. In DNA, the CDR3 is TGTGCCTGGATAGGTGGGGGGACAGGGGCCCGTCCTGGGGCCAACGTCCTGACTTTC. V usage is TRBV30 and J usage is TRBJ2-6; 10 nucleotides match TRBD1. V lost 4 bases to trimming and J lost 2 bases; unmatched junction nucleotides: 14. Germline V CDR1 and CDR2: GTSNPN, SVGIG (reference sequence). The CDR3 is 19 residues long.

J is TRBJ2-2 and V is TRBV2; D remains unclear. Trimming shortened V by 1 base and J by 0 bases, and 6 bases separated the two germline ends. This CDR3 region has 15 residues. Germline V gene data show CDR1 as SNHLY and CDR2 as FYNNEI. CDR3 amino acids: CASSEVRANTGELFF. Written as DNA, the CDR3 is TGTGCCAGCAGTGAAGTCCGAGCGAACACCGGGGAGCTGTTTTTT.

This clone was observed a few times. The chain is built from TRBV10-2 and TRBJ2-5, with D perhaps matching TRBD2 (5 bases). Germline lookup yields CDR1 WSHSY and CDR2 SAAADI. V was pared by 3 bases and J by 5 bases, with 16 bases between. The CDR3 loop spans 15 amino acids. This CDR3 is CASSDSGSTSETQYF. CDR3 in DNA: TGCGCCAGCAGTGATTCGGGATCAACGTCGGAGACCCAGTACTTC.